The source of this T cell receptor beta chain is a study of blood T cell repertoires in COVID-19. Method: immunoSEQ multiplex PCR; TCRdb's copy keeps in-frame clones and lacks some. The top ten hold roughly 9.4% of the sample, which has about 260,000 clones, about four fifths seen once. The CDR3 length is 16 residues. V lost 5 bases to trimming and J lost 5 bases; unmatched junction nucleotides: 6. CDR1 and CDR2 from the germline V gene are SGHVS and FNYEAQ. The receptor's source is a woman in her fifties or sixties who had recovered from COVID-19. Sample: peripheral blood. The chain joins TRBV7-6 to TRBJ2-1; 13 nucleotides line up with TRBD2. The CDR3 region is CASSTLAGGPHNEQFF. Here the CDR3 DNA reads TGTGCCAGCAGCACACTAGCGGGAGGGCCCCACAATGAGCAGTTCTTC.